Sequencing of this TCR beta chain was carried out in a study of blood T cell repertoires in COVID-19. As for the study in general: Some COVID-19 samples were acute and others convalescent; all came from the United States, Italy and Spain.

Authors' methods: The assay estimated nucleated cells by amplifying reference gene primers. Profiling relied on immunoSEQ multiplex PCR, and the TCRdb table lists in-frame clones only, not all of them. The V and J calls and clone size are taken from that table; D and trimming were inferred from the DNA. The sample has fewer than 400,000 clones; roughly 90% are singletons. Enrolment of Seattle patients took place during active infection, and they were followed longitudinally. The CDR3 has 15 amino acids. CDR1 is MNHNY and CDR2 is SVGAGI in the germline V gene (reference sequence). V lost 6 bases and J lost 1; bases outside the gene matches: 6.

The sequenced sample was peripheral blood. This sequence joins TRBV6-6 and TRBJ1-5; 7 bases line up with TRBD1. This clonotype was sampled from a woman aged 25 to 39 with COVID-19, enrolled during active disease. The CDR3 DNA follows: TGTGCCAGCAGGCCTGGGACAGCGAGCAATCAGCCCCAGCATTTT. Translation gives CASRPGTASNQPQHF.